This is a list of T cell receptor beta chains from one sample in a study of human T cells and chemical hapten exposure. TCRdb processed the RACE reads anew with MiXCR; each CDR3 protein has one entry. The table has a few hundred thousand distinct CDR3 sequences, about 6% seen once. The material was whole blood, obtained in connection with sensitization to the hapten diphenylcyclopropenone (DPC). The receptors derive from a woman aged 18-29 years with alopecia areata. Some clones in this sample may be carry-over from other donors' samples. The CDR3 runs from the conserved cysteine through the conserved F or W. The order of the fields is D gene, J gene, clone size, CDR3 length, V gene, CDR3 protein, CDR3 DNA. A D gene is named only where the DNA matches it firmly. Not all rows give a size; the values are once, few, many and, for expanded clones, a class.

>.|TRBJ1-5|many|13|TRBV28
CASGEDFSQPQHF
TGTGCCAGCGGCGAGGACTTCAGTCAGCCCCAGCATTTT
>.|TRBJ2-1|many|13|TRBV20-1
CSAFKGGWNEQFF
TGCAGTGCTTTCAAGGGGGGTTGGAATGAGCAGTTCTTC
>.|TRBJ2-3|few|15|TRBV7-2
CASSPDRFSTDTQYF
TGTGCCAGCAGCCCAGACAGGTTCTCCACAGATACGCAGTATTTT
>.|TRBJ1-5|few|15|TRBV2
CASSVSGGLDQPQHF
TGTGCCAGCAGTGTTTCAGGAGGGTTGGATCAGCCCCAGCATTTT
>.|TRBJ2-2|few|14|TRBV20-1
CSAPNYRDTGELFF
TGCAGTGCCCCTAATTATAGGGACACCGGGGAGCTGTTTTTT
>.|TRBJ2-6|.|16|TRBV11-2
CASSWDTISGANVLTF
TGTGCCAGCAGCTGGGACACTATTTCTGGGGCCAACGTCCTGACTTTC
>.|TRBJ2-1|few|15|TRBV5-1
CASSLGQLTYNEQFF
TGCGCCAGCAGCTTGGGACAGCTTACTTACAATGAGCAGTTCTTC
>.|TRBJ1-1|.|16|TRBV3-1
CASSQVLVGGPTEAFF
TGTGCCAGCAGCCAAGTTCTTGTCGGGGGTCCCACTGAAGCTTTCTTT
>TRBD1|TRBJ1-2|many|13|TRBV25-1
CASSEGQVYGYTF
TGTGCCAGCAGTGAGGGACAGGTCTATGGCTACACCTTC
>.|TRBJ2-3|many|14|TRBV5-1
CASSLGQRTDTQYF
TGCGCCAGCAGCTTGGGACAGCGCACAGATACGCAGTATTTT
>.|TRBJ1-2|.|18|TRBV9
CASSVGRETRGYNYGYTF
TGTGCCAGCAGCGTGGGCAGGGAGACCAGGGGCTATAACTATGGCTACACCTTC
>.|TRBJ2-7|few|16|TRBV28
CASSPNRWTAGYEQYF
TGTGCCAGCAGCCCCAATAGATGGACAGCTGGGTACGAGCAGTACTTC
>.|TRBJ1-1|few|15|TRBV5-1
CASSLVPDSSDEAFF
TGCGCCAGCAGCTTGGTCCCCGACAGCTCGGATGAAGCTTTCTTT
>.|TRBJ1-1|many|13|TRBV10-3
CAISGPEGTEAFF
TGTGCCATCAGTGGACCGGAGGGCACTGAAGCTTTCTTT
>TRBD1|TRBJ2-3|few|14|TRBV3-1
CAIGSGQATDTQYF
TGTGCCATCGGCTCTGGACAGGCTACAGATACGCAGTATTTT
>.|TRBJ1-4|few|17|TRBV6-6
CASSYSAGWVGDEKLFF
TGTGCCAGCAGTTACTCCGCCGGCTGGGTTGGGGATGAAAAACTGTTTTTT
>TRBD2|TRBJ2-3|.|15|TRBV29-1
CSAIVRPERGDTQYF
TGCAGCGCTATAGTCCGGCCAGAGCGGGGAGATACGCAGTATTTT
>.|TRBJ1-1|.|13|TRBV7-9
CASSPGRQVEAFF
TGTGCCAGCAGTCCTGGGAGGCAGGTAGAAGCTTTCTTT
>.|TRBJ2-1|many|17|TRBV10-3
CAISDSSGASSYNEQFF
TGTGCCATCAGTGATTCAAGTGGGGCTAGCTCCTACAATGAGCAGTTCTTC